This TCR beta chain was documented in a study of blood T cell repertoires in COVID-19. V was pared by 3 bases and J by 0 bases, with 14 bases between. CDR1 and CDR2 from the germline V gene are SGHRS and YFSETQ. This CDR3 is 16 amino acids long. The table came from immunoSEQ multiplex PCR; TCRdb's copy has only in-frame clones and leaves some out. The repertoire holds about 300,000 clones, with roughly 90% as singletons. Material for sequencing was peripheral blood. This sequence joins TRBV5-1 and TRBJ2-3, with D possibly being TRBD1 (6 bases). This TCR was sampled from a young woman with COVID-19, enrolled during active disease. Here the CDR3 reads CASSSQDRTSTDTQYF. Written as DNA, the CDR3 is TGCGCCAGCAGCTCCCAGGACAGAACTAGCACAGATACGCAGTATTTT. Drawing the rest from reference TRBV5-1 and TRBJ2-3, the complete variable domain is KAGVTQTPRYLIKTRGQQVTLSCSPISGHRSVSWYQQTPGQGLQFLFEYFSETQRNKGNFPGRFSGRQFSNSRSEMNVSTLELGDSALYLCASSSQDRTSTDTQYFGPGTRLTVL.